The subject of this entry is one T cell receptor (beta chain). The sample comes from a study of blood T cell repertoires in COVID-19. CDR3 length: 15 amino acids. Germline V gene data show CDR1 as MNHEY and CDR2 as SMNVEV (reference sequence). Trimming shortened V by 0 bases and J by 4 bases, and 12 bases separated the two germline ends. Measured with immunoSEQ multiplex PCR; TCRdb has only the in-frame clones, and not every one. The sample lists 250,000 to 300,000 clones; around 93% were seen once. The sample consisted of PBMCs or T cells enriched from blood (not recorded which). The receptor comes from a human donor in a cohort exposed to, infected with or recovered from COVID-19 (not recorded which). The donor label of this sample is uncertain. The rearrangement uses TRBV27 and TRBJ1-1, with unresolved D. The CDR3 DNA is TGTGCCAGCAGTTTATCGGCGGGGTCTACCACTGAAGCTTTCTTT. Amino acid sequence: CASSLSAGSTTEAFF.